This record covers a single T cell receptor beta chain. The data belong to a study of T cell responses to AZD1222 COVID-19 vaccine. Profiled with immunoSEQ multiplex PCR; TCRdb holds only in-frame clones, not every one. The table includes about 150,000 clones, about nine tenths detected once. The CDR3 sequence is 14 residues long. Trimming pared 0 bases from V and 7 bases from J, leaving 13 bases between. Germline V gene sequence: CDR1 WNHNN, CDR2 SYGVQD (reference sequence). The J gene is TRBJ2-7, the V gene TRBV10-1; D remains unclear. This clonotype was sampled from an adult in good health. This material consisted of peripheral blood, taken on day 0 of AZD1222 vaccination. The CDR3 is CASSESPRNGEQYF. CDR3 nucleotides: TGCGCCAGCAGTGAGTCTCCGCGTAACGGGGAGCAGTACTTC.